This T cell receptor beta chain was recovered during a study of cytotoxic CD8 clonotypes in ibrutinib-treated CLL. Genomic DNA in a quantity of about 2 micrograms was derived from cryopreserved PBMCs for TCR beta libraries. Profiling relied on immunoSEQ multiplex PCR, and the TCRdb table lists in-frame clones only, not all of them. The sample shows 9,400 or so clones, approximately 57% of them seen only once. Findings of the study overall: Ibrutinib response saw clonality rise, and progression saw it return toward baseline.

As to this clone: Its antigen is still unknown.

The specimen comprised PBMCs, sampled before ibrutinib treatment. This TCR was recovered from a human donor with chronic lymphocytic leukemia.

The CDR3 coding sequence is TGTGCCAGCAGTTTGTGGGGTTATGAGCAGTTCTTC. It yields the protein CASSLWGYEQFF. The V gene is TRBV28, the J gene TRBJ2-1, with no clear D. Germline CDR1 is MDHEN and CDR2 is SYDVKM. Trimming removed 3 bases at V and 8 bases at J, with 8 bases between. The CDR3 is 12 residues long.